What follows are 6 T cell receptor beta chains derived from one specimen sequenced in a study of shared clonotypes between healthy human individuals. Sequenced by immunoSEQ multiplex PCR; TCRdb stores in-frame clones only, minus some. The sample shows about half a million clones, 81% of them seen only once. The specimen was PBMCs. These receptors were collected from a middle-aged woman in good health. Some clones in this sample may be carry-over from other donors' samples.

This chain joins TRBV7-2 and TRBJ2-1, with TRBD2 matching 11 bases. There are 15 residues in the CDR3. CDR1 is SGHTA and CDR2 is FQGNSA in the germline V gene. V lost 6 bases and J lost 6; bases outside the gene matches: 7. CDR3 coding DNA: TGTGCCAGCAGTCGTAGCGGGAGGGGAGTCAATGAGCAGTTCTTC. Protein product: CASSRSGRGVNEQFF.

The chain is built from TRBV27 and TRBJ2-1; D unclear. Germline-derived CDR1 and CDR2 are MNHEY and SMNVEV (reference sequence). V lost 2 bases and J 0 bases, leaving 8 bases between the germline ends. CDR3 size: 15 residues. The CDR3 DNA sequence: TGTGCCAGCAGTTTACAGCTCGGCTCCTACAATGAGCAGTTCTTC. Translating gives CASSLQLGSYNEQFF.

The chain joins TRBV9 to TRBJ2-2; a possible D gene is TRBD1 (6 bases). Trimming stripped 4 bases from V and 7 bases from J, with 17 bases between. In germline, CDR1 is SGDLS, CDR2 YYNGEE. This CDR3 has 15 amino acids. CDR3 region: CASSFRDITNGELFF. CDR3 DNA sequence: TGTGCCAGCAGCTTCCGGGACATCACGAACGGGGAGCTGTTTTTT.

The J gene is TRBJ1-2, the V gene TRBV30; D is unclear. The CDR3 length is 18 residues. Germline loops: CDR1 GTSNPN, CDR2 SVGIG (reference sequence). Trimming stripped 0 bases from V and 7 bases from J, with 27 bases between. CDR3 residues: CAWSVPRFRDLYGVGYTF. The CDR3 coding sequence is TGTGCCTGGAGTGTACCGAGGTTTCGGGATTTATACGGGGTTGGCTACACCTTC.

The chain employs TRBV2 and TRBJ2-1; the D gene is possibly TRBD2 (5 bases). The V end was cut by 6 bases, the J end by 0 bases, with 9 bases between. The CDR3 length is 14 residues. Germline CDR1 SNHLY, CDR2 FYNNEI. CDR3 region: CASRYTSSYNEQFF. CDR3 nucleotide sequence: TGTGCCAGCAGATATACTAGCTCCTACAATGAGCAGTTCTTC.

The chain's CDR3 is CSAKRGRTAFF. The CDR3 DNA sequence: TGCAGTGCTAAGAGAGGCAGAACTGCTTTCTTT. The V gene is TRBV20-1, the J gene TRBJ1-1; D unresolved. Trimming took 4 bases from V and 11 from J, leaving 14 bases between them. This CDR3 region has 11 residues. Per germline, CDR1 DFQATT and CDR2 SNEGSKA (reference sequence).